The 28 T cell receptor beta chains listed next were all sequenced from one sample in a study of shared clonotypes between healthy human individuals. Profiling relied on immunoSEQ multiplex PCR, and the TCRdb table lists in-frame clones only, not all of them. The table lists hundreds of thousands of clones, roughly 70% of them singletons, with under 2% in the top ten. The sequenced sample consisted of memory CD4+ T cells sorted from blood. Specified subset: CD45RA-negative fraction. These receptor sequences come from a woman in her thirties in good health.

V and J are TRBV7-2 and TRBJ2-1; 12 bases fit TRBD2. The CDR3 is 17 residues long. Germline values: CDR1 SGHTA, CDR2 FQGNSA. V shed 1 base and J 6 bases; nucleotides not matched to a gene: 7. CDR3 DNA sequence: TGTGCCAGCAGCTTAGGAAGTCTAGCGGGAGGGATCAATGAGCAGTTCTTC. Its translation: CASSLGSLAGGINEQFF.

This clone was seen a few times. The chain combines TRBV5-1 with TRBJ2-5, with TRBD1 identical over 9 bases. The CDR3 runs to 15 residues. Germline V gene sequence: CDR1 SGHRS, CDR2 YFSETQ. V lost 4 bases, J lost 3 bases, and 7 bases stayed unmatched. The CDR3 here is CASSHGDRDKETQYF. The CDR3 nucleotides read TGCGCCAGCAGCCATGGGGACAGGGACAAAGAGACCCAGTACTTC.

On this clone itself: Additional DNA sequences in this sample encode the identical CDR3. The V gene is TRBV28, the J gene TRBJ1-1; TRBD1 might be the D (6 bases). V lost 6 bases and J lost 1, with 9 bases in between. CDR3 length: 13 residues. Germline values: CDR1 MDHEN, CDR2 SYDVKM. CDR3 in amino acids: CASRDRKNTEAFF. The CDR3, as DNA: TGTGCCAGCAGGGACAGAAAGAACACTGAAGCTTTCTTT.

This chain links TRBV27 with TRBJ1-2; D gene uncertain. The CDR3 has 15 amino acids. V lost 4 bases and J lost 4, with 16 bases in between. Germline CDR1 reads MNHEY; CDR2 reads SMNVEV (reference sequence). The CDR3 region has the DNA TGTGCCAGCAGTTCCGCGGGGAACTCTCTCTATGGCTACACCTTC. Protein: CASSSAGNSLYGYTF.

The DNA for the CDR3 is TGTGCCAGCTCACCGGGACAGGGTATAGCGGCTGAAGCTTTCTTT. Translated: CASSPGQGIAAEAFF. This chain connects TRBV18 to TRBJ1-1; 9 bases are a match to TRBD1. The CDR3 is 15 amino acids. V lost 3 bases to trimming and J lost 6 bases; unmatched junction nucleotides: 8. Germline-derived CDR1 and CDR2 are KGHSH and LQKENI. The full variable domain, in which reference TRBV18 and TRBJ1-1 provide the parts outside the CDR3, is NAGVMQNPRHLVRRRGQEARLRCSPMKGHSHVYWYRQLPEEGLKFMVYLQKENIIDESGMPKERFSAEFPKEGPSILRIQQVVRGDSAAYFCASSPGQGIAAEAFFGQGTRLTVV.

CDR3 sequence: CASSFWTANTEAFF. The DNA for the CDR3 is TGTGCCAGCAGCTTTTGGACAGCCAACACTGAAGCTTTCTTT. The chain employs TRBV7-2 and TRBJ1-1, with D possibly being TRBD1 (6 bases). The length of the CDR3 is 14 residues. The V gene lost 3 bases and the J gene lost 2 bases, with 10 bases spanning the gap. Germline V lookup: CDR1 SGHTA, CDR2 FQGNSA.

V gene TRBV6-1 combines with J gene TRBJ2-5; no definite D call. The closer fit of TRBJ2-7 to the DNA end suggests the J call may be wrong. Germline V gene lookup returns CDR1 MNHNS and CDR2 SASEGT. The CDR3 has 14 amino acids. The CDR3 DNA is TGTGCCACCCTGAATTGGCAGGCTCCCTACGAGCAGTACTTC. Amino acid sequence: CATLNWQAPYEQYF.

The J gene is TRBJ1-1, the V gene TRBV19; D is uncertain. The CDR3 is 12 amino acids. Germline loops: CDR1 LNHDA, CDR2 SQIVND (reference sequence). V shed 7 bases and J shed 5 bases, with 11 bases lying between them. The CDR3, as DNA: TGTGCCAGTATTGGCCGGGGTACTGAAGCTTTCTTT. It translates to CASIGRGTEAFF.

This clone has just one count. This chain links TRBV7-2 with TRBJ2-6; tentatively, D is TRBD1 (6 bases). V lost 5 bases to trimming and J lost 3 bases, with 20 bases between them. This CDR3 spans 18 amino acids. Germline V CDR1 and CDR2: SGHTA, FQGNSA. In DNA, the CDR3 is TGTGCCAGCAGCAGAACAGGGACGGGAATGGGTGGGGCCAACGTCCTGACTTTC. Translation: CASSRTGTGMGGANVLTF.

This chain uses TRBV27 with TRBJ2-2, with D possibly called TRBD1 or TRBD2 (6 bases each). Looked up from germline, CDR1 is MNHEY and CDR2 is SMNVEV (reference sequence). V lost 2 bases and J lost 6, with 10 bases in between. The CDR3 spans 14 residues. DNA of the CDR3: TGTGCCAGCAGTTTAGGGGGGCCCCCCGGGGAGCTGTTTTTT. This encodes CASSLGGPPGELFF.

The chain carries TRBV15 and TRBJ1-2, with D perhaps TRBD1 (5 bases). This CDR3 is 16 amino acids long. V was clipped by 1 base and J by 0 bases, with 12 bases between them. Looked up from germline, CDR1 is LNHNV and CDR2 is YYDKDF (reference sequence). The CDR3 DNA is TGTGCCACCAGCAGAGTAGGCGGGGCCACTAACTATGGCTACACCTTC. Its protein product is CATSRVGGATNYGYTF.

This clone was recorded once. The V gene is TRBV4-1, the J gene TRBJ1-1; D unresolved. The CDR3 runs to 11 residues. Trimming pared 1 base from V and 8 bases from J, leaving 5 bases between. Germline assignment: CDR1 MGHRA and CDR2 YSYEKL. The CDR3 DNA is TGCGCCAGCAGCCAAGCAGGAGAAGCTTTCTTT. Its protein is CASSQAGEAFF.

This clone was counted between two and nine times. The chain recombines TRBV6-6 with TRBJ1-5; D possibly corresponds to TRBD1 (5 bases). Trimming stripped 0 bases from V and 5 bases from J, with 11 bases between. This CDR3 has 15 amino acids. Germline assignment: CDR1 MNHNY and CDR2 SVGAGI (reference sequence). CDR3 residues: CASSYSLGGDQPQHF. The CDR3 DNA is TGTGCCAGCAGTTACTCGTTGGGGGGAGATCAGCCCCAGCATTTT.

V gene TRBV30 combines with J gene TRBJ2-7; 7 bases map to TRBD1. CDR3 length equals 14 residues. Per germline, CDR1 GTSNPN and CDR2 SVGIG (reference sequence). V dropped 0 bases and J dropped 4; count of bases not matched to a gene: 6. The DNA for the CDR3 is TGTGCCTGGAGTGTAGACAGGGAAATTTACGAGCAGTACTTC. It codes for CAWSVDREIYEQYF. The full variable domain, in which reference TRBV30 and TRBJ2-7 provide the parts outside the CDR3, is SQTIHQWPATLVQPVGSPLSLECTVEGTSNPNLYWYRQAAGRGLQLLFYSVGIGQISSEVPQNLSASRPQDRQFILSSKKLLLSDSGFYLCAWSVDREIYEQYFGPGTRLTVT.

The V and J genes are TRBV7-9 and TRBJ2-7, with 9 bases aligning to TRBD1. Per germline, CDR1 SEHNR and CDR2 FQNEAQ (reference sequence). V lost 4 bases, J lost 6 bases, and 10 bases stayed unmatched. The CDR3 runs to 15 residues. Here the CDR3 DNA reads TGTGCCAGCAGCTCGCCGGGACAGGGTTGGGGCGAGCAGTACTTC. It encodes CASSSPGQGWGEQYF.

Many counts were recorded for this clone. The chain combines TRBV19 with TRBJ1-5, with D possibly being TRBD1 (6 bases). In germline, CDR1 is LNHDA, CDR2 SQIVND (reference sequence). Trimming shortened V by 7 bases and J by 7 bases, and 14 bases separated the two germline ends. CDR3 size: 13 residues. CDR3 in DNA: TGTGCCAGTATCTCAGCGGGGGGCCAGCCCCAGCATTTT. This sequence encodes CASISAGGQPQHF.

The chain recombines TRBV28 with TRBJ2-6, with D possibly TRBD1 on 6 matching bases. CDR1 is MDHEN, CDR2 SYDVKM, per germline. The CDR3 sequence is 17 residues long. The V end was cut by 6 bases, the J end by 0 bases, with 15 bases between. CDR3 in amino acids: CASRPHGTPSGANVLTF. In DNA form, the CDR3 reads TGTGCCAGCAGACCCCATGGGACACCCTCTGGGGCCAACGTCCTGACTTTC.

Notes on this clone: Distinct nucleotide sequences in the sample also encode this CDR3. The V call is TRBV11-2, the J call TRBJ2-1; 8 positions match TRBD2. The CDR3 sequence is 14 residues long. Unmatched junction bases numbered 6, after V lost 7 bases and J lost 4 bases. Germline loops: CDR1 SGHAT, CDR2 FQNNGV. The DNA for the CDR3 is TGTGCCAGCACCAGCGGGAGAGGGTACAATGAGCAGTTCTTC. Protein product: CASTSGRGYNEQFF.

DNA of the CDR3: TGCGCCAGCAGTGCCGGGGCAGGGGGCGGGTATGGCTACACCTTC. Translation gives CASSAGAGGGYGYTF. This chain links TRBV10-2 with TRBJ1-2; TRBD1 matches 8 bases. The CDR3 consists of 15 residues. The germline gives CDR1 WSHSY, CDR2 SAAADI. Trimming took 4 bases from V and 5 from J; bases not matched to a gene: 9.

This clone was seen a few times. J is TRBJ2-1 and V is TRBV4-2; unclear D gene. Per the germline V gene, CDR1 is LGHNA and CDR2 is YNFKEQ. Trimming removed 3 bases at V and 7 bases at J, with 10 bases between. CDR3 length equals 13 residues. The CDR3 bases are TGTGCCAGCAGCCACGGTGTGGGGAATGAGCAGTTCTTC. Protein sequence: CASSHGVGNEQFF.

This clone turned up a few times. The same CDR3 is also encoded by other DNA sequences in this sample. The V gene is TRBV11-2, the J gene TRBJ2-7; unclear D gene. Germline V gene lookup returns CDR1 SGHAT and CDR2 FQNNGV. V shed 1 base and J shed 0 bases, with 10 bases lying between them. This CDR3 is built from 15 residues. Here the CDR3 reads CASSLVAVSSYEQYF. CDR3 DNA sequence: TGTGCCAGCAGCTTAGTTGCGGTCTCCTCCTACGAGCAGTACTTC.

The chain carries TRBV28 and TRBJ1-4; 12 bases are shared with TRBD1. Germline V gives CDR1 MDHEN, CDR2 SYDVKM. This CDR3 has 15 residues. The V segment lost 6 bases and the J segment 12 bases; nucleotides outside the gene matches: 11. The CDR3 loop reads CASSPAGQGAVELFF. CDR3 bases: TGTGCCAGCAGCCCGGCGGGACAGGGGGCTGTGGAACTGTTTTTT.

The rearrangement joins TRBV28 to TRBJ1-4; 8 positions match TRBD1. The length of the CDR3 is 15 residues. CDR1 MDHEN and CDR2 SYDVKM come from the germline V gene. Trimming at V came to 5 bases and at J to 8 bases, leaving 10 bases not matched to a gene. CDR3 DNA sequence: TGTGCCAGCAGTCCGAACAGGGGGTTGCGGGAAAAACTGTTTTTT. Translation: CASSPNRGLREKLFF. Drawing the rest from reference TRBV28 and TRBJ1-4, the complete variable domain is DVKVTQSSRYLVKRTGEKVFLECVQDMDHENMFWYRQDPGLGLRLIYFSYDVKMKEKGDIPEGYSVSREKKERFSLILESASTNQTSMYLCASSPNRGLREKLFFGSGTQLSVL.

The chain carries TRBV5-4 and TRBJ1-1; 7 nucleotides align to TRBD1. This CDR3 region has 15 residues. Germline CDR1 reads SGHNT; CDR2 reads YYREEE (reference sequence). V was clipped by 4 bases and J by 2 bases; unmatched bases: 8. The CDR3 protein is CASSQENRGNTEAFF. CDR3 in DNA: TGTGCCAGCAGCCAAGAAAACAGGGGTAACACTGAAGCTTTCTTT.

The table lists this clone with a few counts. Other DNA sequences in the sample encode the same CDR3. The genes are TRBV10-1 and TRBJ2-3; D is ambiguous. This CDR3 contains 11 residues. V dropped 8 bases and J dropped 4 bases, with 7 bases sitting between them. Germline lookup yields CDR1 WNHNN and CDR2 SYGVQD (reference sequence). CDR3 region: CASSSADTQYF. CDR3 sequence (DNA): TGCGCCAGCTCCTCCGCAGATACGCAGTATTTT.

The chain joins TRBV7-2 to TRBJ2-2; D is unresolved. The CDR3 covers 13 residues. V lost 3 bases, J lost 5 bases, and 7 bases lay in between. Germline CDR1 SGHTA, CDR2 FQGNSA. The chain's CDR3 is CASSFDWTGELFF. The CDR3 DNA follows: TGTGCCAGCAGCTTTGATTGGACCGGGGAGCTGTTTTTT.

The chain is built from TRBV7-7 and TRBJ2-7, with D perhaps given as TRBD1 or TRBD2 (5 bases each). CDR1 SSHAT and CDR2 FNYEAQ come from the germline V gene (reference sequence). Deletions cut 1 base from V and 4 bases from J, with 14 bases between. This CDR3 is 15 amino acids long. The chain's CDR3 is CASSLVLGPIYEQYF. The DNA for the CDR3 is TGTGCCAGCAGCTTAGTGTTGGGACCGATATACGAGCAGTACTTC.

CDR3 region: CASSPQTGQGNTEAFF. The CDR3, as DNA: TGTGCCAGCTCACCACAGACGGGACAGGGGAACACTGAAGCTTTCTTT. The J gene is TRBJ1-1, the V gene TRBV18, with 9 positions matching TRBD1. The length of the CDR3 is 16 residues. Germline lookup yields CDR1 KGHSH and CDR2 LQKENI. V was clipped by 1 base and J by 1 base; unmatched bases: 4.